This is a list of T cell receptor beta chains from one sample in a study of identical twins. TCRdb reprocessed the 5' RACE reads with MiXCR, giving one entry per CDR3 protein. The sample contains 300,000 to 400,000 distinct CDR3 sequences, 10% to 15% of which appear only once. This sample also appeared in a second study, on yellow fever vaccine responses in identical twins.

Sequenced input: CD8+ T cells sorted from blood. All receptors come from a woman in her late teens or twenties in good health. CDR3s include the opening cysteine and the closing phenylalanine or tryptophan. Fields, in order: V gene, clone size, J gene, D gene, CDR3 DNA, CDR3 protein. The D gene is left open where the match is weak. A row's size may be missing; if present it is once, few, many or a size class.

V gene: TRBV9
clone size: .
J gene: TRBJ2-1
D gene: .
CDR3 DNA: TGTGCCAGCAGCGTAGTCTCCAGCAGTGAGCAGTTCTTC
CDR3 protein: CASSVVSSSEQFF

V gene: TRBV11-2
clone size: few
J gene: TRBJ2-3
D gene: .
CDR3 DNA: TGTGCCAGCAGCCTACTCCGGGATAGCACAGATACGCAGTATTTT
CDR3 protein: CASSLLRDSTDTQYF

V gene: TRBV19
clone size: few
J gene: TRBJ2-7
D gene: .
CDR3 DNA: TGTGCCACCAGACCCAGAGATGCCCCCTACGAGCAGTACTTC
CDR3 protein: CATRPRDAPYEQYF

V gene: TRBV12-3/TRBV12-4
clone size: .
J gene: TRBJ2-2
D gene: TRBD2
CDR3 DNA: TGTGCCAGCAGCGCCAAGACTAGCGGCTTCACCGGGGAGCTGTTTTTT
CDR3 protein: CASSAKTSGFTGELFF

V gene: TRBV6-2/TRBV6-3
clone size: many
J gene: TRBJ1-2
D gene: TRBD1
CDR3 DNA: TGTGCCAGCAGTTCTCCAGGGGGCTATGGCTACACCTTC
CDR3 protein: CASSSPGGYGYTF

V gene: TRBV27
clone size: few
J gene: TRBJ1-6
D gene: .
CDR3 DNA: TGTGCCAGTACCGGGACCTTTGGGTCACCCCTCCACTTT
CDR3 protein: CASTGTFGSPLHF

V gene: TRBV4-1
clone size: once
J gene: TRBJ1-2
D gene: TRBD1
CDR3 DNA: TGCGCCAGCAGCCAAAGGATCCCGGGACAGACCACACAGGACGGCTACACCTTC
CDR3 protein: CASSQRIPGQTTQDGYTF

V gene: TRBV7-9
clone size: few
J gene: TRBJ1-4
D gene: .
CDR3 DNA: TGTGCCAGCAGCTTTTCTGGTGAAAAACTGTTTTTT
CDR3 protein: CASSFSGEKLFF

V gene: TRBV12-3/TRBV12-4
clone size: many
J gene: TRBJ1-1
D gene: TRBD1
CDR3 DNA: TGTGCCAGCAGACCCAGGGGGCAAAACACTGAAGCTTTCTTT
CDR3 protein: CASRPRGQNTEAFF

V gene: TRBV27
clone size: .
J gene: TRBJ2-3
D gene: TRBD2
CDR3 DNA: TGTGCCAGCAGTTTAAGGAGCCTAGCGGGACTCATAGGGAAGGCAGATACGCAGTATTTT
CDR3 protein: CASSLRSLAGLIGKADTQYF

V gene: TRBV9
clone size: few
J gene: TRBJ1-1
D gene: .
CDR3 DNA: TGTGCCAGCAGCGTAGCTGACACCCAGACTGAAGCTTTCTTT
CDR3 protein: CASSVADTQTEAFF

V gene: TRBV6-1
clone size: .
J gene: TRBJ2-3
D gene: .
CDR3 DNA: TGTGCCAGCATATCTTATGGGGCTACAGATACGCAGTATTTT
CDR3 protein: CASISYGATDTQYF

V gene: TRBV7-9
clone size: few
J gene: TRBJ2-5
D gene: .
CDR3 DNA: TGTGCCAGCAGCCACAGGTGGGAGACCCAGTACTTC
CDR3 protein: CASSHRWETQYF

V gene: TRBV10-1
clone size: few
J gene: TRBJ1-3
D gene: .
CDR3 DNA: TGCGCCAGCTGGAAGGGGGGAAACACCATATATTTT
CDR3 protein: CASWKGGNTIYF

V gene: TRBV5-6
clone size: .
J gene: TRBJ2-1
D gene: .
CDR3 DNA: TGTGCCAGCAGCTTGAGTCAGGGAGGCGTCCGGGATTTTCGGGACAATGAGCAGTTCTTC
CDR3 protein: CASSLSQGGVRDFRDNEQFF

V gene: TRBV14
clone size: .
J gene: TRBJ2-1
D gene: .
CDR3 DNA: TGTGCCAGCAGCCAAGATGGGGACTGGAGACAGTTCTTC
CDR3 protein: CASSQDGDWRQFF

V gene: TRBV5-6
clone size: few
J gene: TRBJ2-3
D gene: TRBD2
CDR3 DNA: TGTGCCAGCAGCTTGGATGGACTAGCGGGATATACATATACGCAGTATTTT
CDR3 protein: CASSLDGLAGYTYTQYF

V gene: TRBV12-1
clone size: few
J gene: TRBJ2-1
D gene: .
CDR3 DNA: TGTGCCAGCAGAACTGATAAGGACAGGGGGAATGAGCAGTTCTTC
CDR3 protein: CASRTDKDRGNEQFF

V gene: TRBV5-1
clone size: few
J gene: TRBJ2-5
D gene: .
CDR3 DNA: TGCGCCAGCAGCTTGGGACACTTAAGCCAAGAGACCCAGTACTTC
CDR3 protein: CASSLGHLSQETQYF

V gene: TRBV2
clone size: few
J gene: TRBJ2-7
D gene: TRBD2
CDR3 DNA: TGTGCCAGTAAAGAACTAGCGGGAACATACGAGCAGTACTTC
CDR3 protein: CASKELAGTYEQYF

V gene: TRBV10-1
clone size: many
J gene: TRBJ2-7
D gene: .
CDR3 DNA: TGCGCCAGCAGTGAGTATGGCAGGGCCTACGAGCAGTACTTC
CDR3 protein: CASSEYGRAYEQYF

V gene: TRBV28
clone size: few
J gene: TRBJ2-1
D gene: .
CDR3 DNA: TGTGCCAGCAGTTTTGTAGAACCGAGCTCCTACAATGAGCAGTTCTTC
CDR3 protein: CASSFVEPSSYNEQFF

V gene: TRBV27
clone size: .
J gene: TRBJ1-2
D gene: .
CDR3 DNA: TGTGCCAGCAGTTTATCAGTTATGGGCTATGGCTACACCTTC
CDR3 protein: CASSLSVMGYGYTF

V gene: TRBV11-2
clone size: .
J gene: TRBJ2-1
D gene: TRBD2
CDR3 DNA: TGTGCCAGCAGCCCGAGCGGGGGAGGCTCCTACAATGAGCAGTTCTTC
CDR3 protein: CASSPSGGGSYNEQFF

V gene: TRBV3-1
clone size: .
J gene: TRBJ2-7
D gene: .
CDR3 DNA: TGTGCCAGCAGCTACGGGCCCTACGAGCAGTACTTC
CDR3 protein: CASSYGPYEQYF

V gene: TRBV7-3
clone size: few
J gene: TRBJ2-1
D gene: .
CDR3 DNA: TGTGCCAGCAGCTTACTGAGCGGTGTCTCCTACAATGAGCAGTTCTTC
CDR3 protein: CASSLLSGVSYNEQFF

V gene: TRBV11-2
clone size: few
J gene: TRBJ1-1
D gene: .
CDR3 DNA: TGTGCCAGCAGCTTACTACAGGGTAGCGGAACTGAAGCTTTCTTT
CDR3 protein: CASSLLQGSGTEAFF

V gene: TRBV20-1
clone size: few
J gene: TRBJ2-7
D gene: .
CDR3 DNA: TGCAGTGCTAGAGCCCTACAGGGCGAGGGCTCCTACGAGCAGTACTTC
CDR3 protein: CSARALQGEGSYEQYF

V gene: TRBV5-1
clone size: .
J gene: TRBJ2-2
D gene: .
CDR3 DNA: TGCGCCACCGCATCGAACACCGGGGAGCTGTTTTTT
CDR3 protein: CATASNTGELFF

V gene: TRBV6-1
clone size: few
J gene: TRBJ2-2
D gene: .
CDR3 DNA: TGTGCCAGCAGAAGGGGGACTCCCGGGGAGCTGTTTTTT
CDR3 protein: CASRRGTPGELFF

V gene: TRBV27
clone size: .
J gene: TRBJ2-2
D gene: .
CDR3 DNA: TGTGCCAGCAGTTTAGCTTTGCCGGGAACCGGGGAGCTGTTTTTT
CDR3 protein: CASSLALPGTGELFF

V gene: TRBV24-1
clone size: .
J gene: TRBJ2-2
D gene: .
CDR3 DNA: TGTGCCACCGAAGCCGGCGTGGACACCGGGGAGCTGTTTTTT
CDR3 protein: CATEAGVDTGELFF

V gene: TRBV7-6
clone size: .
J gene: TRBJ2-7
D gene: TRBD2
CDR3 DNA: TGTGCCAGCAGCTTAGCCGGGACTAGGGACGAGCAGTACTTC
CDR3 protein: CASSLAGTRDEQYF

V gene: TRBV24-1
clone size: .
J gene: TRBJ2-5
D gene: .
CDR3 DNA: TGTGCCACCAGTGATGGTGTAGGAGGACTGGGAGAGACCCAGTACTTC
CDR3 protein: CATSDGVGGLGETQYF

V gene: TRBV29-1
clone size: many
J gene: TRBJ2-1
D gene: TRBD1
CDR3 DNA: TGCAGCGTCTTGGGAACCGGGACAGGGGTGTATGAGCAGTTCTTC
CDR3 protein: CSVLGTGTGVYEQFF

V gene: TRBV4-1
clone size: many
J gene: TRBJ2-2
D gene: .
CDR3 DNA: TGCGCCAGCAGCCAACAGGGTACCGGGGAGCTGTTTTTT
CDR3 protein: CASSQQGTGELFF

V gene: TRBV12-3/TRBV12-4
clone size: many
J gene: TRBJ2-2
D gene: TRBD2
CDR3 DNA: TGTGCCAGCACCTTGGGGGGGTCCGGGGAGCTGTTTTTT
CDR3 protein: CASTLGGSGELFF

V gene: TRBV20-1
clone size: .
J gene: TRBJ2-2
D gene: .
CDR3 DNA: TGCAGTGTTGACGACACCGGGGAGCTGTTTTTT
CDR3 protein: CSVDDTGELFF

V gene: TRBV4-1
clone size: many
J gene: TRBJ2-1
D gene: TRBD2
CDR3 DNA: TGCGCCAGCAGCCCACGACTAGCGGGAGGGATTTACAATGAGCAGTTCTTC
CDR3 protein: CASSPRLAGGIYNEQFF

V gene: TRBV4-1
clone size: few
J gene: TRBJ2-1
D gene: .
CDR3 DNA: TGCGCCAGCAGCCAACAACCTTTCAATGAGCAGTTCTTC
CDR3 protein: CASSQQPFNEQFF